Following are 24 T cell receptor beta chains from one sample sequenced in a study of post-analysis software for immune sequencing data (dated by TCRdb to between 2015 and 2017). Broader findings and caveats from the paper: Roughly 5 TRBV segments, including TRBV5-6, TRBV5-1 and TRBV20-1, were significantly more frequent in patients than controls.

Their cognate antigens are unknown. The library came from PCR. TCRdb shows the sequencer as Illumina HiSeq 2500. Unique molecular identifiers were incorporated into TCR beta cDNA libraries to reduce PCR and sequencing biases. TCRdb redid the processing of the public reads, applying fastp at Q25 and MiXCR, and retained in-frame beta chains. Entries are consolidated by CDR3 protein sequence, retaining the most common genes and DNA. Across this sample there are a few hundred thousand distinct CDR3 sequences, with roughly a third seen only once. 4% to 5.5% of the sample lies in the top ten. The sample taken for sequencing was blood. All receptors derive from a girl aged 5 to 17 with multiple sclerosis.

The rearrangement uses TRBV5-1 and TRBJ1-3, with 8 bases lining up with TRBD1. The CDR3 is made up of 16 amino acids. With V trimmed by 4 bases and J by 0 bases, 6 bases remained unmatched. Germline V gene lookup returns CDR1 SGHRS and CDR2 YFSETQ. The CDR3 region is CASSQRTGLSGNTIYF. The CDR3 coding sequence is TGCGCCAGCAGCCAGAGGACAGGGCTCTCTGGAAACACCATATATTTT.

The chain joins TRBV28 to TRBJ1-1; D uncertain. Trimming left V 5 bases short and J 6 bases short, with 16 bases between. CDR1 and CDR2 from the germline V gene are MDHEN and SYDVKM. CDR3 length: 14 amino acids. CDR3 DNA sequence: TGTGCCAGCAGTCCCCCCGTATTTAGCGCTGAAGCTTTCTTT. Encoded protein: CASSPPVFSAEAFF.

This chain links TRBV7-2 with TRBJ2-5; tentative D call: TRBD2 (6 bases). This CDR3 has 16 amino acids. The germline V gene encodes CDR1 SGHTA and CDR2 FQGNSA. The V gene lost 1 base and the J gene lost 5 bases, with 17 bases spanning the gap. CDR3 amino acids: CASSLGGSGGRETQYF. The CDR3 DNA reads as TGTGCCAGCAGCTTAGGTGGTAGCGGAGGCCGCGAGACCCAGTACTTC.

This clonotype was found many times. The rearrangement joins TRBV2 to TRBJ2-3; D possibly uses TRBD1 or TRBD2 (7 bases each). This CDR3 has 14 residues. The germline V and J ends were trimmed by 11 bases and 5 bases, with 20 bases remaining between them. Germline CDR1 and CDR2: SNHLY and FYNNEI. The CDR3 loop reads CAGLTGRGIDTQYF. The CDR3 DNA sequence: TGTGCCGGCTTGACAGGGAGGGGAATAGATACGCAGTATTTT.

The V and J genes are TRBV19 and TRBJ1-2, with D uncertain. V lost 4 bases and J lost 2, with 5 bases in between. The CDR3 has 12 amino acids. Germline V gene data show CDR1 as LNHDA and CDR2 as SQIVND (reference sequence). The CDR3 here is CASSTINYGYTF. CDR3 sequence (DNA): TGTGCCAGTAGTACCATCAACTATGGCTACACCTTC.

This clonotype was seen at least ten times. Written as DNA, the CDR3 is TGTGCCAGCAGTCCTGAGAGGGAAAAACTGTTTTTT. As protein: CASSPEREKLFF. The chain links TRBV6-5 to TRBJ1-4; no definite D call. In germline, CDR1 is MNHEY, CDR2 SVGAGI. Deletions cut 5 bases from V and 8 bases from J, with 9 bases between. This CDR3 spans 12 amino acids.

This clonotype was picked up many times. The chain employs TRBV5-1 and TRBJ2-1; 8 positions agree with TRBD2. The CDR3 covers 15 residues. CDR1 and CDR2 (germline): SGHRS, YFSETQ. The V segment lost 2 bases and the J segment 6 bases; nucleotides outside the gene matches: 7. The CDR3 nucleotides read TGCGCCAGCAGCTTACGGGAGGGCGCTTCCAATGAGCAGTTCTTC. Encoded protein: CASSLREGASNEQFF.

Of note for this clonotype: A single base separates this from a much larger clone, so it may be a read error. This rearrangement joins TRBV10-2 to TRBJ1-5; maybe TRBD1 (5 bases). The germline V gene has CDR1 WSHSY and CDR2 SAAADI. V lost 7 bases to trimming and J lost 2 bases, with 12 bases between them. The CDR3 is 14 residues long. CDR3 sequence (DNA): TGCGCCAGCAACCGCGGGGGAGGCAATCAGCCCCAGCATTTT. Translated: CASNRGGGNQPQHF.

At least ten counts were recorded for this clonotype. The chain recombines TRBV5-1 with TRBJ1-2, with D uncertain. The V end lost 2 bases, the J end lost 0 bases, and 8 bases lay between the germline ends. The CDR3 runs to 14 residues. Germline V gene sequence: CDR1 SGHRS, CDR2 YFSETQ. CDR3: CASSLPGTNYGYTF. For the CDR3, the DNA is TGCGCCAGCAGCTTACCGGGTACTAACTATGGCTACACCTTC.

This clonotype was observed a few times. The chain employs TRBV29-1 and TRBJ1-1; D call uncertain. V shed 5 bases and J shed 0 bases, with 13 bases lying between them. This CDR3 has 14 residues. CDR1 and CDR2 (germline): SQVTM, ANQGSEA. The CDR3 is CSVCATLLNTEAFF. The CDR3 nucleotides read TGCAGCGTTTGCGCTACACTTCTGAACACTGAAGCTTTCTTT.

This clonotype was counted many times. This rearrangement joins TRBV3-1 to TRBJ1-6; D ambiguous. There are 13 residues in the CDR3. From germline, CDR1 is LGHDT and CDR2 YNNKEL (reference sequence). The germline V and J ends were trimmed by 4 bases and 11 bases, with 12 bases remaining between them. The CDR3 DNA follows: TGTGCCAGCAGCCGGCTCAGGTCCCCACCCCTCCACTTT. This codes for CASSRLRSPPLHF. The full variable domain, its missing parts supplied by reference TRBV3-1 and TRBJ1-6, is DTAVSQTPKYLVTQMGNDKSIKCEQNLGHDTMYWYKQDSKKFLKIMFSYNNKELIINETVPNRFSPKSPDKAHLNLHINSLELGDSAVYFCASSRLRSPPLHFGNGTRLTVT.

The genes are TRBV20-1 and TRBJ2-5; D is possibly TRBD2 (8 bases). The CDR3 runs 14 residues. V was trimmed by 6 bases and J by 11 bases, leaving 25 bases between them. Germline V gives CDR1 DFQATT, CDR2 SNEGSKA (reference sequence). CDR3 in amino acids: CSAKGLGQDNEQYF. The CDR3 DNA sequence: TGCAGTGCCAAGGGACTAGGACAGGACAATGAGCAGTACTTC.

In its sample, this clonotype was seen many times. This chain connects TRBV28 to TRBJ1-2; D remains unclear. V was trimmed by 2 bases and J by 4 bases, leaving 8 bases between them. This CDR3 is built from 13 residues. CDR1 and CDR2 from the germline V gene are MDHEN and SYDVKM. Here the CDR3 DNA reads TGTGCCAGCAGTTTAAACCAGGTCTATGGCTACACCTTC. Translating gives CASSLNQVYGYTF.

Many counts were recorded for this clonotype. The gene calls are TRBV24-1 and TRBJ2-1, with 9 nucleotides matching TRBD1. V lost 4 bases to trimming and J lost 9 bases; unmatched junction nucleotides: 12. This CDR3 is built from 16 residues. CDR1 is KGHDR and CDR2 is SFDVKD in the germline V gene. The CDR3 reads CATSERTGDHGSEQFF. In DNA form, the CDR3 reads TGTGCCACCAGTGAACGGACAGGGGATCACGGAAGTGAGCAGTTCTTC.

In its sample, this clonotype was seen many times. The CDR3 DNA follows: TGCGCCAGCAGCCAAGTGGAACGTGAAGAGCAGTACTTC. Protein: CASSQVEREEQYF. The V call is TRBV4-1, the J call TRBJ2-7; D gene ambiguous. This CDR3 region has 13 residues. The germline V gene has CDR1 MGHRA and CDR2 YSYEKL. V gave up 1 base and J gave up 7 bases, with 11 bases separating them.

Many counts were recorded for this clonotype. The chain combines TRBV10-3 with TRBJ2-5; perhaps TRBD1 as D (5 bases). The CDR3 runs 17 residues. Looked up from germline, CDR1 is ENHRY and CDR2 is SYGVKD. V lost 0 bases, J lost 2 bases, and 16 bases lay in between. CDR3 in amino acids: CAISESKFFRVQETQYF. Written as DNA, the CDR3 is TGTGCCATCAGTGAGTCGAAATTTTTCAGGGTTCAAGAGACCCAGTACTTC.

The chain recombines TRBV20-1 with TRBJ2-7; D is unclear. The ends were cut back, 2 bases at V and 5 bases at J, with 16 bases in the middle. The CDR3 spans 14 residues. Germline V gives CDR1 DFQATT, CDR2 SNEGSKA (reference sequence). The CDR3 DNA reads TGCAGTGCTAGACCGGCGCAGTGGTCCCACGAGCAGTACTTC. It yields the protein CSARPAQWSHEQYF.

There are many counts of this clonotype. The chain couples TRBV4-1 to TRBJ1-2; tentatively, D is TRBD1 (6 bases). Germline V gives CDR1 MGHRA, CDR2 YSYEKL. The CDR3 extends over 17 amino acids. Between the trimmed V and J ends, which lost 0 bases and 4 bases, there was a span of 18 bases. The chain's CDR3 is CASSQDPGQLGAYGYTF. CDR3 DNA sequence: TGCGCCAGCAGCCAAGATCCCGGACAGTTAGGGGCCTATGGCTACACCTTC.

CDR3 nucleotide sequence: TGTGCCAGCAGCTTAGTAGGGGACAGAAACAATGAGCAGTTCTTC. It codes for CASSLVGDRNNEQFF. V usage is TRBV11-2 and J usage is TRBJ2-1; 7 bases align to TRBD1. The germline gives CDR1 SGHAT, CDR2 FQNNGV. This CDR3 is 15 amino acids long. V lost 1 base, J lost 5 bases, and 5 bases stayed unmatched.

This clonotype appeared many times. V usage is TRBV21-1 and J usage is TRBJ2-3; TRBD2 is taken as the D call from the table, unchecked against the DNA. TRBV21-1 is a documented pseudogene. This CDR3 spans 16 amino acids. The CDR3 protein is CASSKGRASSTDTQYF. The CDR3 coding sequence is TGTGCCAGCAGCAAAGGGAGGGCATCTAGCACAGATACGCAGTATTTT.

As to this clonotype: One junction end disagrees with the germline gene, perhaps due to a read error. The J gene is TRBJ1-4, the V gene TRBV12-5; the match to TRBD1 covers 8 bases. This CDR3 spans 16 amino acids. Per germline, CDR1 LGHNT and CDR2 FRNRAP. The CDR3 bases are TGTGCTAGTGGTTTGGTACCCGGACAGGGAGGCGAAAAACGGTTTTTT. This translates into CASGLVPGQGGEKRFF.

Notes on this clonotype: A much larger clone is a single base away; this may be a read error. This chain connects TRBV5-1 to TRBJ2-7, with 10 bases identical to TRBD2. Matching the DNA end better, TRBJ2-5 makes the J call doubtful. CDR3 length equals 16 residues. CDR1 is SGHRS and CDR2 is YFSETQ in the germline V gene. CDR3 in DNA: TGCGCCAGCAGCTTGGGAGGTAGCGGGAGGCGAGAGACCCAGTACTTC. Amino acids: CASSLGGSGRRETQYF.

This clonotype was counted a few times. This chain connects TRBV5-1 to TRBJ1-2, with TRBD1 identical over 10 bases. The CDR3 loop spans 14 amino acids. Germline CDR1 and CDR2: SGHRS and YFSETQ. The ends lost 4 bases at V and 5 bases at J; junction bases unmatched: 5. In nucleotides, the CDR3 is TGCGCCAGCAGCCGGGACAGGGGTCTTTATGGCTACACCTTC. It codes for CASSRDRGLYGYTF.

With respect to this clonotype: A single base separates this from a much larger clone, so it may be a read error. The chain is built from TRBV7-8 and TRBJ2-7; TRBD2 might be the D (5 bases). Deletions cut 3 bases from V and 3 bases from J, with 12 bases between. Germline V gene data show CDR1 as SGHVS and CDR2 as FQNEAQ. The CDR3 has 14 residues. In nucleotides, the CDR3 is TGTGCCAGCAGCTTGGAGGACGGTTTCTACGAGCAGTACTTC. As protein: CASSLEDGFYEQYF.